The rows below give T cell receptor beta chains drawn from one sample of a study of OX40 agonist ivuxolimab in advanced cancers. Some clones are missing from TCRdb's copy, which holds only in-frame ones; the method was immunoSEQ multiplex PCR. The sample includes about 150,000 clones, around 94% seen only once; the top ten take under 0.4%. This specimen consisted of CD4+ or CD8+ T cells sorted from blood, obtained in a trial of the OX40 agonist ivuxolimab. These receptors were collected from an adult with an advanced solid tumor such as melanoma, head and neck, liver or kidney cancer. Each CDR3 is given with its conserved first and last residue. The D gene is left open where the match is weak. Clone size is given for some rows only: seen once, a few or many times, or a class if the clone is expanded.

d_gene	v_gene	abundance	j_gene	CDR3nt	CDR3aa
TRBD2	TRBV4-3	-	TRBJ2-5	TGCGCCAGCAGCCAAGAAAGGCTAGCGGGGACGGAGACCCAGTACTTC	CASSQERLAGTETQYF
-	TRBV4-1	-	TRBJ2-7	TGCGCCAGCAGCCGGGTGGTAGGGATCTACGAGCAGTACTTC	CASSRVVGIYEQYF
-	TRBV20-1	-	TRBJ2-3	TGCAGTGCTAGAGATCTGAATACGCAGTATTTT	CSARDLNTQYF
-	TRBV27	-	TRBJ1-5	TGTGCCAGCAGTTTATTGGGTCAGCCCCAGCATTTT	CASSLLGQPQHF
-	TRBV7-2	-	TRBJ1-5	TGTGCCAGCAGCTCCTCGTCCTCCCCTAATCAGCCCCAGCATTTT	CASSSSSSPNQPQHF
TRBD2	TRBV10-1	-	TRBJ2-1	TGCGCCAGCAGTGAAGGACTAGCGGTATACAATGAGCAGTTCTTC	CASSEGLAVYNEQFF
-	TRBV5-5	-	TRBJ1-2	TGTGCCAGCAGTGGGGCAGGGACCTATGGCTACACCTTC	CASSGAGTYGYTF
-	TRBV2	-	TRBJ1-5	TGTGCCAGCAGTGATCAGTTTAACAGGATGGGGCCCCAGCATTTT	CASSDQFNRMGPQHF
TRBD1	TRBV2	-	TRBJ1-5	TGTGCCAGCAGAGGGACAGGGGGTAATCAGCCCCAGCATTTT	CASRGTGGNQPQHF
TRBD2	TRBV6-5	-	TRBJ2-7	TGTGCCAGCAGGTCGGGGGGAGGTGTCCTCGAGCAGTACTTC	CASRSGGGVLEQYF
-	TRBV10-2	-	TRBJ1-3	TGCGCCAGCCTGGGGCCTGCTTCAACCTCTGGAAACACCATATATTTT	CASLGPASTSGNTIYF
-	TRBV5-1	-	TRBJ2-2	TGCGCCAGCAGCTTGGGGGGAGACACCGGGGAGCTGTTTTTT	CASSLGGDTGELFF
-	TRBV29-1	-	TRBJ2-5	TGCAGCGCCTCGACTGGACAAGAGACCCAGTACTTC	CSASTGQETQYF
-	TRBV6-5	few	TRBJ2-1	TGTGCCAGCAGTTACGTAGGAACGGGGGCCCGGAATGAGCAGTTCTTC	CASSYVGTGARNEQFF
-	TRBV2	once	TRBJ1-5	TGTGCCAGCAGGGAAGACTGGGGTCAGCCCCAGCATTTT	CASREDWGQPQHF
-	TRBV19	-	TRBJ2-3	TGTGCCAGTACCCTTGGAGGCGGGGCCGAAGAGGGCACAGATACGCAGTATTTT	CASTLGGGAEEGTDTQYF
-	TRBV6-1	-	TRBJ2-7	TGTGCCAGCAGTAATCCAGATTACGAGCAGTACTTC	CASSNPDYEQYF
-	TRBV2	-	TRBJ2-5	TGTGCCAGCAGTGAATTCAGTGACCGGGGGACCCAGTACTTC	CASSEFSDRGTQYF
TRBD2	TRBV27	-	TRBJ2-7	TGTGCCAGCAGATCACTAGCGGGAAGTAACGAGCAGTACTTC	CASRSLAGSNEQYF
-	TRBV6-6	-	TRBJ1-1	TGTGCCAGCAGCGCTGACAGCGGACCTCATCGGGCTTTCTTT	CASSADSGPHRAFF
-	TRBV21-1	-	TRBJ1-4	TGTGCCAGCAGCCTGGACAACGGTGAAAAACTGTTTTTT	CASSLDNGEKLFF
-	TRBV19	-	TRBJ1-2	TGTGCCTCGCCGGGGGTGCATGGCTACACCTTC	CASPGVHGYTF
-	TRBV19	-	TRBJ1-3	TGTGCCAGTAGTATCCACAACTCTGGAAACACCATATATTTT	CASSIHNSGNTIYF
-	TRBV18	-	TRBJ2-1	TGTGCCAGCTCACGCCCCGGGGTATTGAATGAGCAGTTCTTC	CASSRPGVLNEQFF
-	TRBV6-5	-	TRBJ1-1	TGTGCCAGCAGACCACCAACAGGGAGGAACACTGAAGCTTTCTTT	CASRPPTGRNTEAFF
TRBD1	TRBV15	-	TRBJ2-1	TGTGCCACCAGCAGAGGGGGACAGGGCCCCTCCTACAATGAGCAGTTCTTC	CATSRGGQGPSYNEQFF
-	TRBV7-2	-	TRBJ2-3	TGTGCCAGCAGCTTAGGTAGCGGATCACAATATACGCAGTATTTT	CASSLGSGSQYTQYF